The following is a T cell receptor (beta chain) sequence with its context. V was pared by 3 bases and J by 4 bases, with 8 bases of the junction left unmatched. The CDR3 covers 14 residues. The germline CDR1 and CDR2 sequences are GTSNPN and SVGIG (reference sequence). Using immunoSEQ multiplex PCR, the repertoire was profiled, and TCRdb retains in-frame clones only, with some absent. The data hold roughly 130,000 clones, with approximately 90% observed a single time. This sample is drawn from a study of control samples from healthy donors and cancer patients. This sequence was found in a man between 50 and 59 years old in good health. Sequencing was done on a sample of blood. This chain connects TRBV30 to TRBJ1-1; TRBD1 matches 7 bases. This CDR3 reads CAWRGDSPATEAFF. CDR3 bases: TGTGCCTGGAGGGGGGACAGCCCAGCCACTGAAGCTTTCTTT.